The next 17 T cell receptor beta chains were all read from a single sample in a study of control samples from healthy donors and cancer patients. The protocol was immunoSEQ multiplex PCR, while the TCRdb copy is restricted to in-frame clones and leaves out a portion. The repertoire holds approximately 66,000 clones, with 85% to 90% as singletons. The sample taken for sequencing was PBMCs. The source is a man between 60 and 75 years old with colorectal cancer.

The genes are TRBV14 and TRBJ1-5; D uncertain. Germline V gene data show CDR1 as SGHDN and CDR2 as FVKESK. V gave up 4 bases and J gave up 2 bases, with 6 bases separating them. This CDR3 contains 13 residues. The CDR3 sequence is CASSLSGNQPQHF. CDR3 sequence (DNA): TGTGCCAGCAGCCTTTCGGGCAATCAGCCCCAGCATTTT.

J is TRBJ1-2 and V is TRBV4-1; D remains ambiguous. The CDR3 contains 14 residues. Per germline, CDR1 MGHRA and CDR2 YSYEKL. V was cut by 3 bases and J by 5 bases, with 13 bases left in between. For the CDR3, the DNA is TGCGCCAGCAGCCAGGAAGGTGCGGAGTATGGCTACACCTTC. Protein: CASSQEGAEYGYTF.

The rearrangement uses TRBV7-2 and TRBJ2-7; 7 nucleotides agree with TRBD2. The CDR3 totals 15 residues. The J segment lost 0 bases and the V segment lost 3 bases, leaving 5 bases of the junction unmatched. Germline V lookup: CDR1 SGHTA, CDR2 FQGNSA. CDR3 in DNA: TGTGCCAGCAGCTTGCTGGGGGGGGTCTCCTACGAGCAGTACTTC. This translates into CASSLLGGVSYEQYF.

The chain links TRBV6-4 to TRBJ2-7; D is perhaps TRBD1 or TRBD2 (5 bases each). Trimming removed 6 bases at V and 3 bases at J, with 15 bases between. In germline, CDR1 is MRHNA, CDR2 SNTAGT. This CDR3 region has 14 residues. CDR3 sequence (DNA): TGTGCCAGCAGCGCTCGGGACGGATACTACGAGCAGTACTTC. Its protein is CASSARDGYYEQYF.

This chain's CDR3 is CASSQDSMNTEAFF. The CDR3 nucleotides are TGTGCCAGCAGCCAAGATTCGATGAACACTGAAGCTTTCTTT. The rearrangement joins TRBV14 to TRBJ1-1; D remains ambiguous. V lost 0 bases and J lost 0, with 5 bases in between. Germline CDR1 is SGHDN and CDR2 is FVKESK. The CDR3 totals 14 residues.

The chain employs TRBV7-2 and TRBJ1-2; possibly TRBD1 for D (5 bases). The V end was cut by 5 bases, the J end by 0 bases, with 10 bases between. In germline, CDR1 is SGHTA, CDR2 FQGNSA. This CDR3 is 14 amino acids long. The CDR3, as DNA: TGTGCCAGCAGCCGGAAGACAGCTAACTATGGCTACACCTTC. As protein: CASSRKTANYGYTF. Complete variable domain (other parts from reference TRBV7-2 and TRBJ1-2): GAGVSQSPSNKVTEKGKDVELRCDPISGHTALYWYRQSLGQGLEFLIYFQGNSAPDKSGLPSDRFSAERTGGSVSTLTIQRTQQEDSAVYLCASSRKTANYGYTFGSGTRLTVV.

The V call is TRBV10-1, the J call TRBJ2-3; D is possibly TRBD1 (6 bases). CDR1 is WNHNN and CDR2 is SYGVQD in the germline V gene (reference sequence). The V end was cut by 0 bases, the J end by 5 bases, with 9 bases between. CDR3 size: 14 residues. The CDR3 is CASSESGGQDTQYF. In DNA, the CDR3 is TGCGCCAGCAGTGAGTCAGGGGGTCAAGATACGCAGTATTTT.

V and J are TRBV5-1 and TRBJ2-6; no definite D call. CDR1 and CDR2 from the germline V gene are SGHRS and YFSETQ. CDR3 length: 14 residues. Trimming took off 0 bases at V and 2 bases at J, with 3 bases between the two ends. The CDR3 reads CASSLGAGANVLTF. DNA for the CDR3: TGCGCCAGCAGCTTGGGGGCTGGGGCCAACGTCCTGACTTTC.

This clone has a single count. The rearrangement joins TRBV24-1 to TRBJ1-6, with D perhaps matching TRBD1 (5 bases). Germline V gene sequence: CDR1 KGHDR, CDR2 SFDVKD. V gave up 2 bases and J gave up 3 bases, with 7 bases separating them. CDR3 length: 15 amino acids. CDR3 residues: CATSDSGDYNSPLHF. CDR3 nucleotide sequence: TGTGCCACCAGTGATTCGGGGGACTATAATTCACCCCTCCACTTT.

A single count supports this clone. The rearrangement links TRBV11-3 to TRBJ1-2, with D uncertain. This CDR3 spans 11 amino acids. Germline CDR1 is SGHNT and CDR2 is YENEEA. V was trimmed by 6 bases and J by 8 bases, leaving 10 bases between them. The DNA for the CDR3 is TGTGCCAGCAGTTCGGAGGCAGGCTACACCTTC. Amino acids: CASSSEAGYTF. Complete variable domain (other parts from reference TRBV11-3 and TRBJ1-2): EAGVVQSPRYKIIEKKQPVAFWCNPISGHNTLYWYLQNLGQGPELLIRYENEEAVDDSQLPKDRFSAERLKGVDSTLKIQPAELGDSAVYLCASSSEAGYTFGSGTRLTVV.

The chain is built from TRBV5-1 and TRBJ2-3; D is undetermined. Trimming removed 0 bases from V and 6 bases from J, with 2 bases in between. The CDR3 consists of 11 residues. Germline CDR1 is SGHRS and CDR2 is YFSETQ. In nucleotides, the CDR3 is TGCGCCAGCAGCTTGGAGGATACGCAGTATTTT. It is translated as CASSLEDTQYF.

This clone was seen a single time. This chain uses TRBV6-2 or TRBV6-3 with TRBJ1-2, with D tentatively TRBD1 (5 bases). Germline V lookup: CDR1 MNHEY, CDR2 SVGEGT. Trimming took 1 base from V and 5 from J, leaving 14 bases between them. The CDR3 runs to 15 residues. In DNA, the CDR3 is TGTGCCAGCAGTTACTTCGGCAGGGATAATTATGGCTACACCTTC. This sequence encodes CASSYFGRDNYGYTF.

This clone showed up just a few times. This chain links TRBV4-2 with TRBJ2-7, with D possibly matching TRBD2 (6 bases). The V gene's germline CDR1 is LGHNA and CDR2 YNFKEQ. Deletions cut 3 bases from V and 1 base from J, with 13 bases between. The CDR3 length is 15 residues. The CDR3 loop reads CASSQQAGPSYEQYF. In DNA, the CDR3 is TGTGCCAGCAGCCAGCAAGCGGGCCCATCCTACGAGCAGTACTTC.

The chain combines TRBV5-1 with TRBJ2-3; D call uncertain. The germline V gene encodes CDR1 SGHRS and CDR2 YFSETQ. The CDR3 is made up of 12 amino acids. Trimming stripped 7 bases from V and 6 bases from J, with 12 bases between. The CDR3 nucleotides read TGCGCCAGCTCGGCTCTGACCGATACGCAGTATTTT. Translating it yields CASSALTDTQYF.

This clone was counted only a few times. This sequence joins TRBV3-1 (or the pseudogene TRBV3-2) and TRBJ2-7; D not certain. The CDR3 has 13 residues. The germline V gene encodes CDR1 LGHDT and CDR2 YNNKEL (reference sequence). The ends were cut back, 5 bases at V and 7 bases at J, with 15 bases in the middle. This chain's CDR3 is CASSSPFVEEQYF. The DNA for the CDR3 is TGTGCCAGCAGCTCACCCTTCGTAGAGGAGCAGTACTTC.

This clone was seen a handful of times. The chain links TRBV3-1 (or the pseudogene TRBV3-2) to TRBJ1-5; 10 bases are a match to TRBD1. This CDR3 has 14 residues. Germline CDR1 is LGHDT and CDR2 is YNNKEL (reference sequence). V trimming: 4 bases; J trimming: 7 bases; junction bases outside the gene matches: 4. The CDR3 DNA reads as TGTGCCAGCAGCCTGACAGGGGGCGGGCAGCCCCAGCATTTT. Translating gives CASSLTGGGQPQHF.

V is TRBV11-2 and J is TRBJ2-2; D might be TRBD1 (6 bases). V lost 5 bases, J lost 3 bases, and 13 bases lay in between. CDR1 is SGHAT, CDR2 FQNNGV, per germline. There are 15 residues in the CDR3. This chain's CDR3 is CASSQGQLHTGELFF. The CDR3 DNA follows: TGTGCCAGCAGCCAAGGACAGCTTCACACCGGGGAGCTGTTTTTT.